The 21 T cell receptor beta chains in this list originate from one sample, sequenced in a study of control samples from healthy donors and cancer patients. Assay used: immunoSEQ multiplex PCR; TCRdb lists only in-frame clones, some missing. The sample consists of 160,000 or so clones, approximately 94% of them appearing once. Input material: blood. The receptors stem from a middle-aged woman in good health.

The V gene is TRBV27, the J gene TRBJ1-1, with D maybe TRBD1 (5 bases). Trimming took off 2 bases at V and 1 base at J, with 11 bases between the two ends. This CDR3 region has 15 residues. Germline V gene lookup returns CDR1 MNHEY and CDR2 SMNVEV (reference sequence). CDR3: CASSLLAGRNTEAFF. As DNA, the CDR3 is TGTGCCAGCAGTTTACTAGCGGGACGGAACACTGAAGCTTTCTTT.

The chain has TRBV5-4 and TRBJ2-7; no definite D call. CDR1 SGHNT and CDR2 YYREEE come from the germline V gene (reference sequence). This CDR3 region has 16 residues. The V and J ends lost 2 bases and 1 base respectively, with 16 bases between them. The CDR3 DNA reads TGTGCCAGCAGCTTTACAACACGCGTAGGTTCCTACGAGCAGTACTTC. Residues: CASSFTTRVGSYEQYF.

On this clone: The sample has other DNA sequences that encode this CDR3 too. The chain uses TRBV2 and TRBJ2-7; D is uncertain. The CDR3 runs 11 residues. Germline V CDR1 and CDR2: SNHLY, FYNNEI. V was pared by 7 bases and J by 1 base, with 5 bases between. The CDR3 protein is CASKLSYEQYF. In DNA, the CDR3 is TGTGCCAGCAAACTTTCCTACGAGCAGTACTTC.

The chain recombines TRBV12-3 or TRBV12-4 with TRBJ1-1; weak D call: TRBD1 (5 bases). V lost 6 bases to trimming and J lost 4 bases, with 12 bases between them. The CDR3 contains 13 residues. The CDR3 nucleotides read TGTGCCAGCAGACATCAGGGTCGCACTGAAGCTTTCTTT. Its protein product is CASRHQGRTEAFF.

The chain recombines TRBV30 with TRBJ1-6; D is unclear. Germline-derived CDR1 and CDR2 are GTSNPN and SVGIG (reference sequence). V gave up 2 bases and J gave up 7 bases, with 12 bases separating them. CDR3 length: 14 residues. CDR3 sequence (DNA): TGTGCCTGGAGTAAGGTTGCAGCCAATTCACCCCTCCACTTT. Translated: CAWSKVAANSPLHF.

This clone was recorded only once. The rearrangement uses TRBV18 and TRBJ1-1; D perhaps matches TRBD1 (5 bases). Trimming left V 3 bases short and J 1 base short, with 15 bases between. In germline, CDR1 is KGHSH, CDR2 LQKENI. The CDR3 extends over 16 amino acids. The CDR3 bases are TGTGCCAGCTCACCCAGACGGGGGGTTTGGAACACTGAAGCTTTCTTT. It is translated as CASSPRRGVWNTEAFF.

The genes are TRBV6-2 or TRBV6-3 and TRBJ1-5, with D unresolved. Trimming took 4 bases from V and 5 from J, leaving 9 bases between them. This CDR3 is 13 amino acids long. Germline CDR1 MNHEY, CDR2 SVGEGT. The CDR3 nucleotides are TGTGCCAGCAGTTTGGTTAGGGATCAGCCCCAGCATTTT. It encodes CASSLVRDQPQHF.

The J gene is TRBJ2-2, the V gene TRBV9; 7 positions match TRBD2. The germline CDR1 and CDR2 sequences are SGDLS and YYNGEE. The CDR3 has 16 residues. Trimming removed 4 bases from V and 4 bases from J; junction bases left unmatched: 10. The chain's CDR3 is CASSPPAGEGTGELFF. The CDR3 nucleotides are TGTGCCAGCAGCCCTCCGGCGGGAGAGGGCACCGGGGAGCTGTTTTTT.

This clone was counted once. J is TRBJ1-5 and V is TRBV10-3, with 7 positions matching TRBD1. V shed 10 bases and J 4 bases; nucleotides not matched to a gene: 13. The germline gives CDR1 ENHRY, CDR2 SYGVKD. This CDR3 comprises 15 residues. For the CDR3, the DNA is TGTGCCAGCCAGCCCGGGACAGCGAATAATCAGCCCCAGCATTTT. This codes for CASQPGTANNQPQHF.

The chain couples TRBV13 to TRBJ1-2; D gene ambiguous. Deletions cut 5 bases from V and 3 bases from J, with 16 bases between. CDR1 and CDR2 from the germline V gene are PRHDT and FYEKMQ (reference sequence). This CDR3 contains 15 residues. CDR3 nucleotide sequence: TGTGCCAGCAGCGTCAGACACCTCACTGACTATGGCTACACCTTC. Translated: CASSVRHLTDYGYTF. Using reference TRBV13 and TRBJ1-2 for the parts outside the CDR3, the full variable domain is AAGVIQSPRHLIKEKRETATLKCYPIPRHDTVYWYQQGPGQDPQFLISFYEKMQSDKGSIPDRFSAQQFSDYHSELNMSSLELGDSALYFCASSVRHLTDYGYTFGSGTRLTVV.

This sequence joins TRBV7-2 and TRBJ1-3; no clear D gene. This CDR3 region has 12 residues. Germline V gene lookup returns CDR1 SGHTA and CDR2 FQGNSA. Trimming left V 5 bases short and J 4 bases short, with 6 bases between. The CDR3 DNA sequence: TGTGCCAGCAGCCTCTTGGGAAACACCATATATTTT. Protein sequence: CASSLLGNTIYF.

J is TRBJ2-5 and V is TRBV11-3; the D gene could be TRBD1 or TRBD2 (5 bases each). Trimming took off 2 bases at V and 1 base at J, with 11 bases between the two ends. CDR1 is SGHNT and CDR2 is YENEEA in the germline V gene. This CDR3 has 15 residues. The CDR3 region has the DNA TGTGCCAGCAGCTTAAGTTTTGGGGGCCAAGAGACCCAGTACTTC. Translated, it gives CASSLSFGGQETQYF.

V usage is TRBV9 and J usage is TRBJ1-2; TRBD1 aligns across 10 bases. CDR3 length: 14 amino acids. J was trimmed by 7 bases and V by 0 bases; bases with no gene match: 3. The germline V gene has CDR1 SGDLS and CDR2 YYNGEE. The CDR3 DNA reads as TGTGCCAGCAGCGTAGGACAGGGGGCTCGTGGCTACACCTTC. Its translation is CASSVGQGARGYTF.

The CDR3 DNA follows: TGTGCCAGCAGTTCGGTCACAGATGAAGCTTTCTTT. This encodes CASSSVTDEAFF. The V call is TRBV28, the J call TRBJ1-1; the D is unclear. Germline V gene sequence: CDR1 MDHEN, CDR2 SYDVKM. V lost 4 bases to trimming and J lost 7 bases, with 10 bases between them. This CDR3 has 12 amino acids. The full variable domain, rest sourced from reference TRBV28 and TRBJ1-1, is DVKVTQSSRYLVKRTGEKVFLECVQDMDHENMFWYRQDPGLGLRLIYFSYDVKMKEKGDIPEGYSVSREKKERFSLILESASTNQTSMYLCASSSVTDEAFFGQGTRLTVV.

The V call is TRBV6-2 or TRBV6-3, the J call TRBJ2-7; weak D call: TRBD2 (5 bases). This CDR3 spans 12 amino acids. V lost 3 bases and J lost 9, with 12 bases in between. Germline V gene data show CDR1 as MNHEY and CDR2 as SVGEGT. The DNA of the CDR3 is TGTGCCAGCAGTTATAGCGCACTCGGGCAGTACTTC. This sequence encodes CASSYSALGQYF.

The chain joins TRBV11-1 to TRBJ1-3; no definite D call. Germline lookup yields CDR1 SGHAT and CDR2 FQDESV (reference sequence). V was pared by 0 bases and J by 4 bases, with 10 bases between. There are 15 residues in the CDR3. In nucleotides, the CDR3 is TGTGCCAGCAGCTTAGCGCAGGACTTCGGAAACACCATATATTTT. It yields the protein CASSLAQDFGNTIYF.

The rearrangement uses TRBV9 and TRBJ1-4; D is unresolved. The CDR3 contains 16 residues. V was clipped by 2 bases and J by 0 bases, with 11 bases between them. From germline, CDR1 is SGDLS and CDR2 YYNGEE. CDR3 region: CASSVGYSPTNEKLFF. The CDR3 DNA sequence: TGTGCCAGCAGCGTTGGGTACTCTCCAACTAATGAAAAACTGTTTTTT.

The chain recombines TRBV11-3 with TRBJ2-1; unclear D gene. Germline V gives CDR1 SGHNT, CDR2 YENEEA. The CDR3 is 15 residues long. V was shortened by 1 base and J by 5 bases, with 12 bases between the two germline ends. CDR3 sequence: CASSLGWGFHNEQFF. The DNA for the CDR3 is TGTGCCAGCAGCTTAGGGTGGGGTTTCCACAATGAGCAGTTCTTC.

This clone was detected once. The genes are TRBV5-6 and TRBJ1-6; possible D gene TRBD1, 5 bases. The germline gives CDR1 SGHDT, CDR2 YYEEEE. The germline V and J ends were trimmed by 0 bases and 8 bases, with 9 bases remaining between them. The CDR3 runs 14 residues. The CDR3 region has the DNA TGTGCCAGCAGCTTGGGAGGGACGGATTCACCCCTCCACTTT. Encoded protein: CASSLGGTDSPLHF. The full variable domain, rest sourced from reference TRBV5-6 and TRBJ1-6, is DAGVTQSPTHLIKTRGQQVTLRCSPKSGHDTVSWYQQALGQGPQFIFQYYEEEERQRGNFPDRFSGHQFPNYSSELNVNALLLGDSALYLCASSLGGTDSPLHFGNGTRLTVT.

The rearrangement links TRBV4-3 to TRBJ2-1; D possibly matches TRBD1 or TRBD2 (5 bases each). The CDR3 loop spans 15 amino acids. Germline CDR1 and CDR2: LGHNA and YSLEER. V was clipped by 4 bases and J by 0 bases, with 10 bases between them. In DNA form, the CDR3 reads TGCGCCAGCAGCCGGGGGACGGTCTCCTACAATGAGCAGTTCTTC. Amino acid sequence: CASSRGTVSYNEQFF.

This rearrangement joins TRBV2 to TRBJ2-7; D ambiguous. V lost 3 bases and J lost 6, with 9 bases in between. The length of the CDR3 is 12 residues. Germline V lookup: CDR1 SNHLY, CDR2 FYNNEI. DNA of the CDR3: TGTGCCAGCAGTGAGTCAGGCGGCGAGCAGTACTTC. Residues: CASSESGGEQYF.